These 22 T cell receptor beta chains were all obtained from the same sample, sequenced in a study of vaccination and CD4 T cells after COVID-19. These receptors have no identified antigens. The Oncomine TCR Beta short-read assay sequenced DNA from cultured CD4+ T cells. TCRdb recomputed calls from the PCR reads with MiXCR, one row per CDR3 protein. In the table there are around 12,000 distinct CDR3 sequences, about three fifths of which are singletons. The treatment here: approximately 11-day PBMC culture with coronavirus spike peptide pools or control peptides (ViraFEST assay). The sample consisted of cultured CD4+ T cells from blood, taken after SARS-CoV-2 vaccination. Receptors originate from a human donor with COVID-19.

V is TRBV6-1 and J is TRBJ1-6, with TRBD1 matching 8 bases. This CDR3 is 14 amino acids long. Germline V lookup: CDR1 MNHNS, CDR2 SASEGT. With V trimmed by 2 bases and J by 16 bases, 10 bases remained unmatched. CDR3 bases: TGTGCCAGCAGTGAACTACAAGTCAGGGGGCTTCTCCACTTT. Protein sequence: CASSELQVRGLLHF.

The table lists this clonotype with a few counts. This sequence joins TRBV14 and TRBJ2-5; either TRBD1 or TRBD2 may fit D (5 bases each). V dropped 1 base and J dropped 7 bases, with 16 bases sitting between them. The CDR3 loop spans 15 amino acids. Germline loops: CDR1 SGHDN, CDR2 FVKESK. The CDR3 nucleotides are TGTGCCAGCAGCCAAGGGCGGGTCTCTGGGGGGACCCAGTACTTC. Amino acids: CASSQGRVSGGTQYF.

This clonotype was picked up one time. The J gene is TRBJ2-5, the V gene TRBV12-3 or TRBV12-4; the match to TRBD2 covers 9 bases. V was pared by 3 bases and J by 6 bases, with 5 bases of the junction left unmatched. CDR3 length equals 14 residues. The CDR3 sequence is CASSFGGGVQTQYF. The CDR3 nucleotides are TGTGCCAGCAGTTTCGGCGGGGGGGTCCAGACCCAGTACTTC.

The chain couples TRBV28 to TRBJ1-1, with D hard to call. The length of the CDR3 is 12 residues. The V gene's germline CDR1 is MDHEN and CDR2 SYDVKM. The germline V and J ends were trimmed by 6 bases and 10 bases, with 15 bases remaining between them. The CDR3 DNA sequence: TGTGCCAGCAGGGAAAACGACGAGAGAGCTTTCTTT. Its protein is CASRENDERAFF.

The rearrangement links TRBV5-4 to TRBJ2-1; the D gene could be TRBD1 or TRBD2 (6 bases each). The V gene lost 4 bases and the J gene lost 0 bases, with 17 bases spanning the gap. Germline V gene sequence: CDR1 SGHNT, CDR2 YYREEE (reference sequence). The CDR3 consists of 17 residues. CDR3 protein: CASSRPLGGSSYNEQFF. The CDR3 bases are TGTGCCAGCAGCAGGCCTTTAGGGGGGAGCTCCTACAATGAGCAGTTCTTC.

V is TRBV30 and J is TRBJ2-3; D call uncertain. Germline values: CDR1 GTSNPN, CDR2 SVGIG (reference sequence). The CDR3 length is 11 residues. Trimming took off 2 bases at V and 4 bases at J, with 4 bases between the two ends. CDR3: CAWSPADTQYF. The CDR3 DNA is TGTGCCTGGAGTCCCGCAGATACGCAGTATTTT.

The chain joins TRBV20-1 to TRBJ2-3; 8 nucleotides match TRBD2. CDR1 and CDR2 from the germline V gene are DFQATT and SNEGSKA (reference sequence). V gave up 0 bases and J gave up 4 bases; unmatched junction bases: 3. The CDR3 length is 14 residues. In DNA form, the CDR3 reads TGCAGTGCTAGAGATTCCGGGGGGGCAGATACGCAGTATTTT. Residues: CSARDSGGADTQYF.

This clonotype was detected once. The DNA of the CDR3 is TGTGCCACCAGGCAGGGGACAGGGAACACTGAAGCTTTCTTT. Translating gives CATRQGTGNTEAFF. The chain combines TRBV24-1 with TRBJ1-1; 8 nucleotides line up with TRBD1. This CDR3 spans 14 amino acids. V gave up 7 bases and J gave up 1 base; unmatched junction bases: 4. From germline, CDR1 is KGHDR and CDR2 SFDVKD.

This clonotype occurred once. This rearrangement joins TRBV7-2 to TRBJ2-5, with D maybe TRBD2 (5 bases). This CDR3 spans 15 amino acids. Trimming shortened V by 2 bases and J by 5 bases, and 15 bases separated the two germline ends. Germline V gives CDR1 SGHTA, CDR2 FQGNSA. CDR3 sequence reads: CASSLSELASETQYF. In DNA, the CDR3 is TGTGCCAGCAGCTTATCTGAGCTAGCTTCTGAGACCCAGTACTTC.

This chain uses TRBV18 with TRBJ2-6, with D perhaps TRBD1 (6 bases). CDR3 length: 15 residues. CDR1 and CDR2 from the germline V gene are KGHSH and LQKENI. Trimming removed 5 bases from V and 1 base from J, with 9 bases in between. The CDR3 sequence is CASSTGFSGANVLTF. For the CDR3, the DNA is TGTGCCAGCTCAACAGGGTTTTCTGGGGCCAACGTCCTGACTTTC.

The V and J genes are TRBV7-2 and TRBJ2-1; D might be TRBD2 (6 bases). This CDR3 has 14 residues. V was cut by 4 bases and J by 5 bases, with 12 bases left in between. Per the germline V gene, CDR1 is SGHTA and CDR2 is FQGNSA. CDR3 loop: CASSSAGTDNEQFF. CDR3 bases: TGTGCCAGCAGCTCGGCCGGGACTGACAATGAGCAGTTCTTC.

The genes are TRBV6-1 and TRBJ1-6, with 7 nucleotides matching TRBD1. V was pared by 5 bases and J by 0 bases, with 7 bases of the junction left unmatched. The CDR3 totals 17 residues. Germline-derived CDR1 and CDR2 are MNHNS and SASEGT. The CDR3 is CASSPLGTASYNSPLHF. As DNA, the CDR3 is TGTGCCAGCAGTCCCCTAGGGACAGCCTCCTATAATTCACCCCTCCACTTT.

The chain links TRBV7-2 to TRBJ1-3; TRBD1 aligns across 8 bases. Trimming removed 3 bases from V and 3 bases from J; junction bases left unmatched: 1. This CDR3 has 14 residues. Germline V CDR1 and CDR2: SGHTA, FQGNSA. CDR3 region: CASSFGQGGNTIYF. The DNA for the CDR3 is TGTGCCAGCAGCTTTGGACAGGGTGGAAACACCATATATTTT.

The rearrangement links TRBV18 to TRBJ2-5; 10 positions agree with TRBD1. With V trimmed by 3 bases and J by 5 bases, 6 bases remained unmatched. There are 15 residues in the CDR3. The germline gives CDR1 KGHSH, CDR2 LQKENI. The CDR3 is CASSPWTGGLETQYF. The DNA for the CDR3 is TGTGCCAGCTCACCCTGGACAGGGGGTTTGGAGACCCAGTACTTC.

This clonotype has just a few counts. The chain joins TRBV20-1 to TRBJ1-1; the match to TRBD1 covers 7 bases. The CDR3 extends over 13 amino acids. CDR1 and CDR2 (germline): DFQATT, SNEGSKA (reference sequence). V trimming: 6 bases; J trimming: 7 bases; junction bases outside the gene matches: 11. The CDR3 sequence: CSAPGGGYNEAFF. For the CDR3, the DNA is TGCAGTGCGCCAGGAGGGGGCTATAATGAAGCTTTCTTT.

The chain recombines TRBV24-1 with TRBJ2-1; 9 positions match TRBD1. Trimming removed 6 bases from V and 9 bases from J; junction bases left unmatched: 8. CDR1 is KGHDR, CDR2 SFDVKD, per germline. This CDR3 contains 14 residues. CDR3 DNA sequence: TGTGCCACCAGTCGGGGACAGGGATATGTTGAGCAGTTCTTC. Its translation is CATSRGQGYVEQFF.

This clonotype occurred a few times. J is TRBJ2-2 and V is TRBV20-1; D gene unclear. This CDR3 has 11 residues. Germline V CDR1 and CDR2: DFQATT, SNEGSKA (reference sequence). The V gene lost 5 bases and the J gene lost 7 bases, with 8 bases spanning the gap. CDR3 nucleotide sequence: TGCAGTGCTGGGCCGGGCGGGGAGCTGTTTTTT. It codes for CSAGPGGELFF.

The chain recombines TRBV30 with TRBJ1-5; 8 bases map to TRBD1. With 3 bases clipped from V and 3 bases from J, the junction kept 4 bases outside the gene matches. The CDR3 is 14 amino acids. In germline, CDR1 is GTSNPN, CDR2 SVGIG (reference sequence). In DNA, the CDR3 is TGTGCCTGGAGAGGGACAGGTCCCAATCAGCCCCAGCATTTT. Its translation is CAWRGTGPNQPQHF.

This chain uses TRBV20-1 with TRBJ2-3; D gene uncertain. The CDR3 sequence is 12 residues long. Between the trimmed V and J ends, which lost 7 bases and 1 base, there was a span of 9 bases. CDR1 DFQATT and CDR2 SNEGSKA come from the germline V gene (reference sequence). CDR3 residues: CSGFWGTDTQYF. In DNA, the CDR3 is TGCAGTGGCTTCTGGGGCACAGATACGCAGTATTTT.

The rearrangement uses TRBV20-1 and TRBJ1-5; the D gene is possibly TRBD1 (6 bases). The CDR3 has 16 residues. V gave up 6 bases and J gave up 1 base, with 19 bases separating them. Germline V gene lookup returns CDR1 DFQATT and CDR2 SNEGSKA (reference sequence). The CDR3 DNA follows: TGCAGTGCCCAGAGGGGGGGGAGCGGAAGCAATCAGCCCCAGCATTTT. This gives the protein CSAQRGGSGSNQPQHF.

Points on this clonotype: An end of the junction differs from the germline gene, which may be a read error. V gene TRBV6-1 combines with J gene TRBJ1-4; the match to TRBD1 covers 7 bases. The CDR3 is 12 residues long. Germline CDR1 and CDR2: MNHNS and SASEGT. DNA of the CDR3: TGTGCCAGCAGTACCGACAGGGAAAAACTGGTTTTT. Amino acids: CASSTDREKLVF.

In its sample, this clonotype ranks as large. V is TRBV7-6 and J is TRBJ1-5; D gene unclear. Trimming left V 1 base short and J 5 bases short, with 9 bases between. The CDR3 spans 14 residues. The V gene's germline CDR1 is SGHVS and CDR2 FNYEAQ. CDR3 DNA: TGTGCCAGCAGCTTAGGGGCCGGCGATCAGCCCCAGCATTTT. Translated, it gives CASSLGAGDQPQHF.